Listed below are T cell receptor beta chains from one sample, sequenced in a study of blood T cell repertoires in COVID-19. The data were produced by immunoSEQ multiplex PCR, yet TCRdb's version contains in-frame clones alone and is incomplete. The sample has 45,000 to 55,000 clones; about 90% are singletons. The sample consisted of peripheral blood. These receptor sequences come from an elderly man with acute or convalescent COVID-19. CDR3s include the opening cysteine and the closing phenylalanine or tryptophan. A D gene is named only where the DNA matches it firmly. The size of a clone is reported for some rows only, either as once, few or many, or as a class for expanded clones.

>TRBJ2-1|TRBD1|TRBV7-2|.
TGTGCCAGCAGCCACGACAGGGGATTGGATGAGCAGTTCTTC
CASSHDRGLDEQFF
>TRBJ1-1|.|TRBV29-1|.
TGCAGCGTTGAAGATCTATGGGAGGGGAAGGGGGTAAACACTGAAGCTTTCTTT
CSVEDLWEGKGVNTEAFF
>TRBJ2-1|TRBD2|TRBV27|medium-sized
TGTGCCAGCTCTTGGGGGGGGGTAGACAATGAGCAGTTCTTC
CASSWGGVDNEQFF
>TRBJ2-7|.|TRBV21-1|.
TGTGCCAGCAGCAAAGTAGTCTACGAGCAGTACTTC
CASSKVVYEQYF
>TRBJ2-7|TRBD1|TRBV10-1|.
TGCGCCAGCAGTGATCGGACAGGGTTCTACGAGCAGTACTTC
CASSDRTGFYEQYF
>TRBJ2-1|.|TRBV19|.
TGTGCCAGTAGTATAGCAGAGGGGGATGAGCAGTTCTTC
CASSIAEGDEQFF
>TRBJ2-2|TRBD2|TRBV6-4|once
TGTGCCAGCAGTGAAGACGGGGGGGACACCGGGGAGCTGTTTTTT
CASSEDGGDTGELFF
>TRBJ2-1|.|TRBV19|.
TGTGCCAGCTCAGGGGTAAATGAGCAGTTCTTC
CASSGVNEQFF
>TRBJ1-2|.|TRBV5-1|.
TGCGCCAGCAGCTTACAGGACAGCTATGGCTACACCTTC
CASSLQDSYGYTF
>TRBJ1-2|.|TRBV9|few
TGTGCCAGCAGCCCTGGACAGACCTATGGCTACACCTTC
CASSPGQTYGYTF
>TRBJ2-3|TRBD1|TRBV6-4|.
TGTGCCAGCAGTGACTCCGGAGGACAGGGGGTCTACTGCACAGATACGCAGTATTTT
CASSDSGGQGVYCTDTQYF
>TRBJ1-5|TRBD1|TRBV15|few
TGTGCCACCAGCAGAAAGAAGGGGGCACTCCCCCAGCATTTT
CATSRKKGALPQHF
>TRBJ1-1|TRBD1|TRBV3-1/TRBV3-2|.
TGTGCCAGCAGCGCCCGGGACAGGAAGAACACTGAAGCTTTCTTT
CASSARDRKNTEAFF
>TRBJ2-7|.|TRBV29-1|once
TGCAGCGTTGAGAACAGTTCTTACGAGCAGTACTTC
CSVENSSYEQYF
>TRBJ1-1|.|TRBV10-3|.
TGTGCCATCAGTGATAGGGGATACTACACTGAAGCTTTCTTT
CAISDRGYYTEAFF
>TRBJ2-3|.|TRBV3-1/TRBV3-2|.
TGTGCCAGCAGCCAAGTTACTTCGCGGGGGCTACAAGATACGCAGTATTTT
CASSQVTSRGLQDTQYF
>TRBJ1-1|TRBD1|TRBV10-1|.
TGCGCCAGCAGTGTCCACAGGGGCACTGAAGCTTTCTTT
CASSVHRGTEAFF
>TRBJ1-5|.|TRBV2|.
TGTGCCAGCAGCTCCGACGGGAGAGATCAGCCCCAGCATTTT
CASSSDGRDQPQHF
>TRBJ1-2|.|TRBV18|.
TGTGCCAGCTCCGAGGCAGGGGAGACTTATGGCTACACCTTC
CASSEAGETYGYTF
>TRBJ2-3|TRBD2|TRBV7-6|.
TGTGCCAGCAGCTTAGGGGGAGGGGCAGATACGCAGTATTTT
CASSLGGGADTQYF
>TRBJ2-7|.|TRBV7-6|.
TGTGCCAGCAGTCCAAGGGGGACATACGAGCAGTACTTC
CASSPRGTYEQYF
>TRBJ1-1|.|TRBV5-4|once
TGTGCCAGCAGCTTGATCCCCGGGGGTGAAGCTTTCTTT
CASSLIPGGEAFF
>TRBJ2-5|TRBD1|TRBV2|.
TGTGCCAGCAGTGAAGCGCTGGGGACAGGATTCCAAGAGACCCAGTACTTC
CASSEALGTGFQETQYF
>TRBJ2-3|TRBD2|TRBV24-1|.
TGTGCCACCAGTGATTTAGGACTAGCGGGGGGCATGGGAACGCAGTATTTT
CATSDLGLAGGMGTQYF
>TRBJ2-7|.|TRBV30|.
TGTGCCTGGAGTGTCCGGGTGGAGCAGTACTTC
CAWSVRVEQYF
>TRBJ1-4|.|TRBV27|.
TGTGCCAGCAGTTTTGCGGGAAAACTGTTTTTT
CASSFAGKLFF
>TRBJ2-5|TRBD1|TRBV5-1|.
TGCGCCAGCAGCCAGGGACAGTCGGAGACCCAGTACTTC
CASSQGQSETQYF
>TRBJ1-4|TRBD1|TRBV6-5|.
TGTGCCAGCAGTTGGGGACAGGGCCTTACGGAAAAACTGTTTTTT
CASSWGQGLTEKLFF
>TRBJ1-4|.|TRBV19|.
TGTGCCAGTAGTAGAACCGGGACAACTAATGAAAAACTGTTTTTT
CASSRTGTTNEKLFF
>TRBJ1-2|.|TRBV5-4|.
TGTGCCAGCAGCCAAGCATTTGGACAGACCTATGGCTACACCTTC
CASSQAFGQTYGYTF
>TRBJ2-7|.|TRBV5-5|.
TGTGCCAGCAGCCCCACCCCGGGACACTCCTACGAGCAGTACTTC
CASSPTPGHSYEQYF
>TRBJ1-5|TRBD1|TRBV19|.
TGTGCCAGTAGTTCGGGACAGGGTCCCAAGATCAATCAGCCCCAGCATTTT
CASSSGQGPKINQPQHF
>TRBJ2-1|TRBD2|TRBV5-1|once
TGCGCCAGCAGCCAGACTAGCGGTGCCTACAATGAGCAGTTCTTC
CASSQTSGAYNEQFF
>TRBJ2-3|.|TRBV30|once
TGTGCCTGGAGTGTACAGGTGGCTAGGGGGATGCAGTATTTT
CAWSVQVARGMQYF
>TRBJ2-1|TRBD2|TRBV27|.
TGTGCCAGCAGACCCGCTTTGGCGGGGGGGCGGGTTGAGCAGTTCTTC
CASRPALAGGRVEQFF
>TRBJ2-3|.|TRBV30|few
TGTGCCTGGAGTCCACGAGGGCCTTCGGCAGATACGCAGTATTTT
CAWSPRGPSADTQYF
>TRBJ2-7|TRBD1|TRBV6-5|.
TGTGCCAGCAGTTACTCATGGACAGGGCGCTACGAGCAGTACTTC
CASSYSWTGRYEQYF
>TRBJ2-5|TRBD2|TRBV3-1/TRBV3-2|.
TGTGCCAGCCGAAGACTCCGGGACGGGGGGGAAGAGACCCAGTACTTC
CASRRLRDGGEETQYF
>TRBJ2-3|.|TRBV7-2|.
TGTGCCAGCGGACAGTACACAGATACGCAGTATTTT
CASGQYTDTQYF
>TRBJ1-2|TRBD1|TRBV6-1|.
TGTGCCAGCAGTGATGGGACAGGGGTTGGCTACACCTTC
CASSDGTGVGYTF
>TRBJ1-3|.|TRBV4-2|.
TGTGCCAGCAGCCAATACCGACAGGTCGAATCCATATATTTT
CASSQYRQVESIYF
>TRBJ2-3|.|TRBV4-1|.
TGCGCCAGCAGCCAAGAACAAGCGCAGCTCCTCTTCACAGATACGCAGTATTTT
CASSQEQAQLLFTDTQYF
>TRBJ1-6|.|TRBV23-1|.
TGCGCCAGCAGTCAAGTCCCAAGCGGAGAAGATAATTCACCCCTCCACTTT
CASSQVPSGEDNSPLHF
>TRBJ1-4|.|TRBV6-1|.
TGTGCCAGCAGTGAAGGAGCAGGGTTGAATGAAAAACTGTTTTTT
CASSEGAGLNEKLFF